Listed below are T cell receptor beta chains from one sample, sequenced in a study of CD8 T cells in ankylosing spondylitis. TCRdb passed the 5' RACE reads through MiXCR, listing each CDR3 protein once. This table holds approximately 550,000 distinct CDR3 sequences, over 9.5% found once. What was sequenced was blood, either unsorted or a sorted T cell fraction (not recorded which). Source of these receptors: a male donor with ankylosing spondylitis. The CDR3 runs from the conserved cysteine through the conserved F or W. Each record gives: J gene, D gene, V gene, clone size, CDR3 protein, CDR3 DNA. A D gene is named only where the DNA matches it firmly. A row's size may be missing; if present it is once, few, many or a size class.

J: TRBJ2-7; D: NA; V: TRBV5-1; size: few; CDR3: CASSLDTGYASYEQYF; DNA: TGCGCCAGCAGCTTGGATACGGGTTACGCGTCCTACGAGCAGTACTTC
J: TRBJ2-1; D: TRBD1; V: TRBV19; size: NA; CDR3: CASSDRGLNEQFF; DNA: TGTGCCAGTAGCGACAGGGGGCTTAATGAGCAGTTCTTC
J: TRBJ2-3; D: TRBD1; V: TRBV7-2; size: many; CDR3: CASSLNQGADTQYF; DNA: TGTGCCAGCAGCTTAAATCAGGGGGCAGATACGCAGTATTTT
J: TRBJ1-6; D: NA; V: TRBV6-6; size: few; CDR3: CASATGMGSPLHF; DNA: TGTGCCAGCGCTACAGGCATGGGGTCGCCCCTCCACTTT
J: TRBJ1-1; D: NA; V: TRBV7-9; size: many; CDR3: CASSLAMDSTEAFF; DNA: TGTGCCAGCAGCTTAGCGATGGACAGCACTGAAGCTTTCTTT
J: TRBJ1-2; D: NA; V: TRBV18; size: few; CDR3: CASSPSPGEYDYGYTF; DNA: TGTGCCAGCTCACCAAGCCCAGGGGAGTATGACTATGGCTACACCTTC
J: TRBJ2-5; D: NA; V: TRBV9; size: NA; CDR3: CASSVAGQWETQYF; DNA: TGTGCCAGCAGCGTAGCCGGACAGTGGGAGACCCAGTACTTC
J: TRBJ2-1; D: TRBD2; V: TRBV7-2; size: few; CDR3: CASSLGMGLGPNEQFF; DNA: TGTGCCAGCAGCTTAGGAATGGGACTAGGGCCCAATGAGCAGTTCTTC
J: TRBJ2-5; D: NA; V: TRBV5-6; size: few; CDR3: CASSQTGRQAQETQYF; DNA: TGTGCCAGCAGCCAGACTGGGCGACAGGCCCAAGAGACCCAGTACTTC
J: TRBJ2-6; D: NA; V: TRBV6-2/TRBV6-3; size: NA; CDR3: CASSPFRPGPSSGANVLTF; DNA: TGTGCCAGCAGTCCCTTTAGGCCAGGGCCCTCCTCTGGGGCCAACGTCCTGACTTTC
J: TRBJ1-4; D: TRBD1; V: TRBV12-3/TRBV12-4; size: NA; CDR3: CASNPRGQTNKKLFF; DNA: TGTGCCAGCAACCCTAGGGGACAGACTAATAAAAAACTGTTTTTT
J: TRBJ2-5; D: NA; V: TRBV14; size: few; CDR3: CASSQLSGGRETQYF; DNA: TGTGCCAGCAGCCAACTTTCCGGGGGTCGGGAGACCCAGTACTTC
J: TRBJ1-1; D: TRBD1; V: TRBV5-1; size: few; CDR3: CASSHRGNMNTEAFF; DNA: TGCGCCAGCAGCCACAGGGGTAACATGAACACTGAAGCTTTCTTT
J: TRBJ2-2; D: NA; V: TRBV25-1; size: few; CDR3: CASSFRVGTGELFF; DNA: TGTGCCAGCAGCTTTAGGGTGGGCACCGGGGAGCTGTTTTTT
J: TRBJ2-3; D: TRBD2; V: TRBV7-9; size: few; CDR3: CASSPYGGGSTDTQYF; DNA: TGTGCCAGCAGCCCCTATGGGGGAGGGAGCACAGATACGCAGTATTTT
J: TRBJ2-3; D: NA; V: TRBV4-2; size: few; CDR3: CASSHFLFTDTQYF; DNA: TGTGCCAGCAGCCACTTCCTCTTCACAGATACGCAGTATTTT
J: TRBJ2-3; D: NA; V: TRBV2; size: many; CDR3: CASSEAYTSGDTIGDTQYF; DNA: TGTGCCAGCAGTGAAGCTTACACAAGCGGCGATACGATAGGGGATACGCAGTATTTT
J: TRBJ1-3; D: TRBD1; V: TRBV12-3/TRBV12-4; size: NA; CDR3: CASSLHRGQGNTIYF; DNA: TGTGCCAGCAGTTTACACAGGGGGCAGGGAAACACCATATATTTT
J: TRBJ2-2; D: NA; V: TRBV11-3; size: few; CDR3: CASTQGQGTGELFF; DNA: TGTGCCAGCACCCAAGGGCAGGGTACCGGGGAGCTGTTTTTT
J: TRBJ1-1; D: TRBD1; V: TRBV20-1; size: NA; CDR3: CSARRTGGKTEAFF; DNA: TGCAGTGCTAGACGGACAGGGGGCAAGACTGAAGCTTTCTTT
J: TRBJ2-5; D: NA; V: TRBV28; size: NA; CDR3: CASSFFLREETQYF; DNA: TGTGCCAGCAGTTTCTTTTTGAGGGAAGAGACCCAGTACTTC
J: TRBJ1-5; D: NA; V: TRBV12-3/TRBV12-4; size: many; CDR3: CASTRAGEGGSPQHF; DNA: TGTGCCAGCACCAGAGCAGGGGAGGGCGGTTCGCCCCAGCATTTT
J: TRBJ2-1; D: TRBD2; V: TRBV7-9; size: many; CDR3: CASSPVPGLATEDPIYNEQFF; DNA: TGTGCCAGCAGCCCTGTCCCGGGACTAGCGACGGAAGACCCGATTTACAATGAGCAGTTCTTC
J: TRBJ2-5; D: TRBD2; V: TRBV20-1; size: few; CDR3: CSALAGGYQETQYF; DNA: TGCAGTGCACTAGCGGGAGGTTATCAAGAGACCCAGTACTTC
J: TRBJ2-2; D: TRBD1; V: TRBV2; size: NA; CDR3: CASSGTTTDRASTGELFF; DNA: TGTGCCAGCAGTGGAACCACTACCGACAGGGCCTCCACCGGGGAGCTGTTTTTT
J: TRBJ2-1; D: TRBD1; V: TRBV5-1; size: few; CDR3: CASSRSGGPYNEQFF; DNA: TGCGCCAGCAGCCGGTCAGGGGGCCCCTACAATGAGCAGTTCTTC
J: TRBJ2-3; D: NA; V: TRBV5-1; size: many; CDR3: CASSRQFEADTQYF; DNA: TGCGCCAGCAGCCGACAGTTTGAGGCAGATACGCAGTATTTT
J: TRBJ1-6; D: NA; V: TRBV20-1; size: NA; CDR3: CSASNMGGLGYNSPLHF; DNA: TGCAGTGCTAGTAACATGGGGGGGCTCGGCTATAATTCACCCCTCCACTTT
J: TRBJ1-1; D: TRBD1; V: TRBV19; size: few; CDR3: CASTVLGRTGRTEAFF; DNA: TGTGCCAGTACCGTCTTGGGTCGGACAGGCAGGACTGAAGCTTTCTTT
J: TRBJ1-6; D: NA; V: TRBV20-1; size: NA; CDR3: CSAAITGIYNSPLHF; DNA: TGCAGTGCTGCCATTACAGGGATCTATAATTCACCCCTCCACTTT
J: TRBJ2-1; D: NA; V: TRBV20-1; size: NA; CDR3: CSGSGAPSSYNEQFF; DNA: TGCAGTGGATCAGGGGCCCCAAGCTCCTACAATGAGCAGTTCTTC
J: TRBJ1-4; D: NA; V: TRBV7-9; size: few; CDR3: CASTLLTGPNEKLFF; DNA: TGTGCCAGCACCCTCCTCACGGGACCAAATGAAAAACTGTTTTTT
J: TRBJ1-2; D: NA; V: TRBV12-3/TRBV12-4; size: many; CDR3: CASSLGVGGYGYTF; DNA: TGTGCCAGCAGTTTAGGGGTAGGGGGCTATGGCTACACCTTC
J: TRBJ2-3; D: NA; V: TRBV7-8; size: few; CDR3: CASSLNVEADTQYF; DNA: TGTGCCAGCAGCTTAAACGTGGAGGCAGATACGCAGTATTTT
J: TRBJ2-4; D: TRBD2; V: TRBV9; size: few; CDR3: CASSPRDYLNIQYF; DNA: TGTGCCAGCAGCCCCCGGGACTACTTGAACATTCAGTACTTC
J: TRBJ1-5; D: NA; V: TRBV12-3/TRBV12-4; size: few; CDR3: CASSFGYTENQPQHF; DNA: TGTGCCAGCAGTTTTGGTTACACAGAAAATCAGCCCCAGCATTTT
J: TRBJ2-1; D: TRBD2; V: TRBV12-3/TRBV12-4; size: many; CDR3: CASTSGTSGYNEQFF; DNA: TGTGCCAGCACCTCCGGGACTAGCGGCTACAATGAGCAGTTCTTC
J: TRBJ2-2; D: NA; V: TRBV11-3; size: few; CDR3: CASSLVEDTGELFF; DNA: TGTGCCAGCAGCTTGGTGGAGGACACCGGGGAGCTGTTTTTT
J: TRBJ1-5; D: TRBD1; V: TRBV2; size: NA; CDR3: CASRIGTVGNQPQHF; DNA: TGTGCCAGCCGGATCGGGACAGTAGGGAATCAGCCCCAGCATTTT
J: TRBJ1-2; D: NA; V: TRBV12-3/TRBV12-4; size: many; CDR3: CASSFSSYGYTF; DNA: TGTGCCAGCAGTTTTTCGAGCTATGGCTACACCTTC
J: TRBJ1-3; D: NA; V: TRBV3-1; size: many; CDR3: CASSLGVRITGVSTIYF; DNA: TGTGCCAGCAGCCTGGGGGTACGGATTACAGGTGTCAGCACCATATATTTT
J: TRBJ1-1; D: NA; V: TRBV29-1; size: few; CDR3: CSAPGVGGTEAFF; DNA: TGCAGCGCCCCAGGGGTAGGGGGTACTGAAGCTTTCTTT
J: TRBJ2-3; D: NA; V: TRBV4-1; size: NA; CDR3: CASSPEENTDTQYF; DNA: TGCGCCAGCAGCCCGGAAGAGAACACAGATACGCAGTATTTT
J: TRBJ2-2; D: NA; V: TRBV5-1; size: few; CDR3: CASSPEGELFF; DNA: TGCGCCAGCAGCCCGGAGGGGGAGCTGTTTTTT
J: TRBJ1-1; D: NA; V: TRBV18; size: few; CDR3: CASSLQYGTANTEAFF; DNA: TGTGCCAGCTCACTTCAATACGGGACGGCGAACACTGAAGCTTTCTTT
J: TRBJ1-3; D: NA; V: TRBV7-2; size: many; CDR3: CASSRQLRRNTIYF; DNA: TGTGCCAGCAGCCGACAGTTGCGAAGAAACACCATATATTTT
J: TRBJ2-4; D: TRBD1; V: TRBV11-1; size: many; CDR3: CASSLARGQGTGAKNIQYF; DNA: TGTGCCAGCAGCTTAGCGAGGGGACAGGGCACCGGGGCCAAAAACATTCAGTACTTC
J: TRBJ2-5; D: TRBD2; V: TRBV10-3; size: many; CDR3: CAISETSGPQETQYF; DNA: TGTGCCATCAGTGAAACTAGCGGGCCTCAAGAGACCCAGTACTTC
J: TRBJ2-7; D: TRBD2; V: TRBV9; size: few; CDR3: CASSVTSGSYEQYF; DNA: TGTGCCAGCAGCGTAACTAGCGGTTCCTACGAGCAGTACTTC
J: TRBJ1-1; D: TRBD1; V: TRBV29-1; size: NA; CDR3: CSVAGTGGSVEAFF; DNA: TGCAGCGTTGCCGGGACAGGGGGTTCGGTTGAAGCTTTCTTT